A selection of T cell receptor beta chains follows, all from one sample in a study of T cell repertoires in cytomegalovirus infection. No cognate antigen is known for these TCRs. One entry per CDR3 protein, called by TCRdb with MiXCR from the reads. The sample yields fewer than 1,000,000 distinct CDR3 sequences, about a third seen once. The starting material was cultured CD8+ T cells from PBMCs, obtained from culture after CMV antigen stimulation. Receptor source: a human donor in good health (CMV status not recorded). Some clones in this sample may be carry-over from other donors' samples. The conserved cysteine and the conserved F or W are not part of the CDR3 here. Clone size is stated in some rows and not others, as once, few, many or a class when expanded.

v_gene	len	abundance	j_gene	CDR3aa
TRBV7-2	12	.	TRBJ2-3	ASSKPGSADTQY
TRBV6-2/TRBV6-3	13	.	TRBJ2-2	ASSYPWDGYGELF
TRBV12-3/TRBV12-4	13	few	TRBJ2-5	ASTSDSEARKTQY
TRBV5-6	13	.	TRBJ1-2	ASSLVEGSDYGYT
TRBV19	14	.	TRBJ1-1	ASSLHRDSMNTEAF
TRBV6-5	11	.	TRBJ1-2	ASARTTNYGYT
TRBV19	9	.	TRBJ1-3	ASTRRNTIY
TRBV7-2	13	many	TRBJ1-5	ASSPTGFSNQPQH
TRBV7-2	14	.	TRBJ1-6	ASSPTLRDSSSPLH
TRBV20-1	12	.	TRBJ1-2	SARVREANYGYT
TRBV27	14	.	TRBJ2-1	ASSLSQGFITTEQF
TRBV5-1	13	.	TRBJ2-1	ASTGAGQTYNEQF
TRBV6-5	15	.	TRBJ2-3	ASSSSGLAGGRDTQY
TRBV7-6	13	.	TRBJ2-7	ASSLEGSRNYEQY
TRBV6-6	17	few	TRBJ2-6	ASSYSMTGGALGANVLT
TRBV7-2	12	many	TRBJ2-1	ASSLARYGVEQF
TRBV14	13	.	TRBJ2-1	ASSHGTYSYNEQF
TRBV15	13	few	TRBJ2-5	ATSRSRGTGETQY
TRBV11-3	7	.	TRBJ1-1	ASNREAF
TRBV2	13	.	TRBJ2-7	ASSPRRGGAGEQY
TRBV12-5	14	few	TRBJ2-5	ASGLVTPPMWGTQY
TRBV12-3/TRBV12-4	12	few	TRBJ1-6	ASSFQGRGSPLH
TRBV4-1	12	few	TRBJ2-5	ASSQVGRQETQY
TRBV15	11	.	TRBJ2-1	AADAGGGDEQF
TRBV27	12	.	TRBJ2-1	ASSLSTANNEQF
TRBV7-9	11	few	TRBJ1-1	ASSYDPGTEAF
TRBV27	13	.	TRBJ1-2	ASSLSGQGPYGYT
TRBV6-6	14	.	TRBJ2-7	ASSYLGGTGGNEQY
TRBV28	13	few	TRBJ2-7	ASTVTRRPTYEQY
TRBV6-8	13	few	TRBJ1-5	ASSRTANSHQPQH
TRBV7-6	10	few	TRBJ2-7	ASSSSLGEQY
TRBV6-1	12	.	TRBJ2-5	ASSDRKYQETQY
TRBV7-6	12	.	TRBJ2-3	ASSLGQGMDTQY
TRBV15	13	few	TRBJ1-5	ATREGIDYNQPQH
TRBV7-6	12	few	TRBJ2-7	ASSSTDESYEQY
TRBV10-2	11	few	TRBJ1-1	ASGGGGVAEAF
TRBV27	13	.	TRBJ2-1	ASSLWGTGTNEQF
TRBV7-7	14	few	TRBJ2-1	ASSASEGGPHNEQF
TRBV20-1	18	.	TRBJ2-1	SARMELGEGTVASYNEQF
TRBV6-5	12	few	TRBJ2-1	ASSRDGHYNEQF
TRBV7-3	13	few	TRBJ2-2	ASRNSGGNTGELF
TRBV28	9	.	TRBJ1-5	ASEGGPPQH
TRBV7-2	9	few	TRBJ2-4	ASSLNDIQY
TRBV6-4	11	.	TRBJ1-1	ASSLTTYTEAF
TRBV6-5	16	few	TRBJ2-2	ASSYSAGPRRDTGELF
TRBV27	12	.	TRBJ1-5	ASSPGELNQPQH
TRBV28	14	.	TRBJ2-3	ASSRTSGYFTDTQY
TRBV25-1	14	.	TRBJ1-1	ASSEGQDRMNTEAF
TRBV6-4	13	few	TRBJ2-5	ASSDSGDSQETQY
TRBV11-2	16	few	TRBJ2-2	ASSLWGTSGELTGELF
TRBV14	16	.	TRBJ2-1	ASSHKFPSGGDNNEQF